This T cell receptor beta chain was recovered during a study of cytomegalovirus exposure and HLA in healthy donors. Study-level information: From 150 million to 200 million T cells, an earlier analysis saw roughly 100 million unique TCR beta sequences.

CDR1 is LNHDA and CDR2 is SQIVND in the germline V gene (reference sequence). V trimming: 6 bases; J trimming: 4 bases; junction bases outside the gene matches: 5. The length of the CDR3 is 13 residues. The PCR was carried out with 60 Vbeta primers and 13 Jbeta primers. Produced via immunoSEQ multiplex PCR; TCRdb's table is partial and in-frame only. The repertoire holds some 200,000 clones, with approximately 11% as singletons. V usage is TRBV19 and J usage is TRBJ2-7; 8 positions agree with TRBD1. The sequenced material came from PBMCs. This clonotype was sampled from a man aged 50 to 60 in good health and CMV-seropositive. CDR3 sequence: CASRRTGTYEQYF. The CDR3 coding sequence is TGTGCCAGTAGGAGGACAGGGACATACGAGCAGTACTTC.